Below, 6 T cell receptor beta chains from the same sample are listed, as sequenced in a study of long-term antiretroviral therapy in people with HIV. An immunoSEQ assay, version v3.0, was performed at survey level. The data were produced by immunoSEQ multiplex PCR, yet TCRdb's version contains in-frame clones alone and is incomplete. The data hold tens of thousands of clones, with 65% to 75% observed a single time. Source: unsorted PBMCs, taken 3 years after starting antiretroviral therapy. The receptors come from a man aged 45-65 years with HIV.

V usage is TRBV5-1 and J usage is TRBJ2-2, with D perhaps assigned TRBD1 or TRBD2 (5 bases each). The CDR3 covers 15 residues. The V gene's germline CDR1 is SGHRS and CDR2 YFSETQ. V dropped 0 bases and J dropped 3 bases, with 9 bases sitting between them. The CDR3 is CASSLGQGDTGELFF. The CDR3 DNA sequence: TGCGCCAGCAGCTTGGGGCAGGGAGACACCGGGGAGCTGTTTTTT. Combining the CDR3 with reference TRBV5-1 and TRBJ2-2 gives the whole variable domain KAGVTQTPRYLIKTRGQQVTLSCSPISGHRSVSWYQQTPGQGLQFLFEYFSETQRNKGNFPGRFSGRQFSNSRSEMNVSTLELGDSALYLCASSLGQGDTGELFFGEGSRLTVL.

The chain couples TRBV2 to TRBJ1-2; D call uncertain. CDR1 and CDR2 (germline): SNHLY, FYNNEI. The length of the CDR3 is 13 residues. V lost 4 bases and J lost 4, with 10 bases in between. CDR3 region: CASSGGRLYGYTF. The CDR3 DNA reads as TGTGCCAGCAGTGGGGGAAGACTCTATGGCTACACCTTC.

V gene TRBV5-1 combines with J gene TRBJ1-6, with D unclear. CDR1 is SGHRS, CDR2 YFSETQ, per germline. The CDR3 sequence is 14 residues long. V was cut by 0 bases and J by 7 bases, with 8 bases left in between. The DNA for the CDR3 is TGCGCCAGCAGCTTGGCACAGCAAAATTCACCCCTCCACTTT. It encodes CASSLAQQNSPLHF. Drawing the rest from reference TRBV5-1 and TRBJ1-6, the complete variable domain is KAGVTQTPRYLIKTRGQQVTLSCSPISGHRSVSWYQQTPGQGLQFLFEYFSETQRNKGNFPGRFSGRQFSNSRSEMNVSTLELGDSALYLCASSLAQQNSPLHFGNGTRLTVT.

The V gene is TRBV10-3, the J gene TRBJ2-5; 7 bases map to TRBD1. Unmatched junction bases numbered 6, after V lost 6 bases and J lost 5 bases. The CDR3 totals 13 residues. Germline loops: CDR1 ENHRY, CDR2 SYGVKD. CDR3 bases: TGTGCCATCAGCCCTACAGGGGTTGAGACCCAGTACTTC. It encodes CAISPTGVETQYF.

This clone turned up a few times. This rearrangement joins TRBV19 to TRBJ2-7; perhaps TRBD2 as D (5 bases). The CDR3 spans 14 residues. CDR1 LNHDA and CDR2 SQIVND come from the germline V gene (reference sequence). The ends were cut back, 6 bases at V and 2 bases at J, with 14 bases in the middle. The CDR3 sequence: CASSPLGTTYEQYF. CDR3 DNA: TGTGCCAGTAGCCCACTAGGCACCACCTACGAGCAGTACTTC.

This clone was seen a handful of times. The chain uses TRBV27 and TRBJ2-7, with 8 bases aligning to TRBD1. CDR3 length: 14 amino acids. V lost 1 base and J lost 5; bases outside the gene matches: 4. CDR1 is MNHEY and CDR2 is SMNVEV in the germline V gene (reference sequence). The CDR3 spells CASSLWQGADEQYF. Written as DNA, the CDR3 is TGTGCCAGCAGTTTATGGCAGGGGGCCGACGAGCAGTACTTC.